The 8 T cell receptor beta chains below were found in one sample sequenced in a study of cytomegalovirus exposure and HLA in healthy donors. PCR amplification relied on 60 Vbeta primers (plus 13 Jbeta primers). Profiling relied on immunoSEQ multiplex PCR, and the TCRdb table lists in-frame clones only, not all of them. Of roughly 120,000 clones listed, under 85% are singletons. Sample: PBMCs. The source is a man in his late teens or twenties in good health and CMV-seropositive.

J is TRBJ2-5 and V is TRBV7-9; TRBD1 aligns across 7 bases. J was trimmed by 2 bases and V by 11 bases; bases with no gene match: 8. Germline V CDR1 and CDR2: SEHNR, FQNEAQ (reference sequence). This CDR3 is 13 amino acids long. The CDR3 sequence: CAGSNRGQETQYF. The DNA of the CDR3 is TGTGCCGGAAGTAACAGGGGTCAAGAGACCCAGTACTTC.

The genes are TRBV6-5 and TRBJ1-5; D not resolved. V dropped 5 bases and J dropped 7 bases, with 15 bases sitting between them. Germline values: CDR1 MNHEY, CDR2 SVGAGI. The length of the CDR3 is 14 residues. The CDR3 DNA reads TGTGCCAGCAGTGAATCCTCGAGCCGCCAGCCCCAGCATTTT. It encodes CASSESSSRQPQHF.

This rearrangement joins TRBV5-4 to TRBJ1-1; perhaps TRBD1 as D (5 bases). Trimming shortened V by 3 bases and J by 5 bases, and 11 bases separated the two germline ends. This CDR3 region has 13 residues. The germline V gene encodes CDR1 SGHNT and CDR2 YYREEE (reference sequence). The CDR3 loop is CASSSRQLTEAFF. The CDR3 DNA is TGTGCCAGCAGCTCCAGACAGCTGACTGAAGCTTTCTTT.

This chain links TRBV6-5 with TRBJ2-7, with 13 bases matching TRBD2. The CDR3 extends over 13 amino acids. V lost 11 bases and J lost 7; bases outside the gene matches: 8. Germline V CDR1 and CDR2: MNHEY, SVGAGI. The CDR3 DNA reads TGTGCCGTAGGGACTAGCGGGACGGGGGAGCAGTACTTC. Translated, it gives CAVGTSGTGEQYF.

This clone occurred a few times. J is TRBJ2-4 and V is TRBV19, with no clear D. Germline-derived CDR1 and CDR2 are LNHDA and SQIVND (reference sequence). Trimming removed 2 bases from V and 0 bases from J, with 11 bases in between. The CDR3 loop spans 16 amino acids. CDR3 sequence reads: CASSITGRLAKNIQYF. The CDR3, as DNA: TGTGCCAGTAGTATAACCGGCAGGCTAGCCAAAAACATTCAGTACTTC. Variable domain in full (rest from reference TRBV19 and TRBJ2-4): DGGITQSPKYLFRKEGQNVTLSCEQNLNHDAMYWYRQDPGQGLRLIYYSQIVNDFQKGDIAEGYSVSREKKESFPLTVTSAQKNPTAFYLCASSITGRLAKNIQYFGAGTRLSVL.

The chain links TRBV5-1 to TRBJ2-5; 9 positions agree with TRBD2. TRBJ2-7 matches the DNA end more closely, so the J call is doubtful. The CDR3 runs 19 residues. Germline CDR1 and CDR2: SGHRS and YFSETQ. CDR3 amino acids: CASSLIPFPPSGVNYEQYF. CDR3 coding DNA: TGCGCCAGCAGCTTGATTCCTTTTCCCCCTAGCGGGGTAAACTACGAGCAGTACTTC.

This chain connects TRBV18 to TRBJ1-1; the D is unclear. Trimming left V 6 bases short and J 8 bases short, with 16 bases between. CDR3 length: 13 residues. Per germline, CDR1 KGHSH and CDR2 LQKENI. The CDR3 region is CASSLEGIREAFF. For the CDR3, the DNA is TGTGCCAGCTCCCTAGAGGGAATAAGGGAAGCTTTCTTT.

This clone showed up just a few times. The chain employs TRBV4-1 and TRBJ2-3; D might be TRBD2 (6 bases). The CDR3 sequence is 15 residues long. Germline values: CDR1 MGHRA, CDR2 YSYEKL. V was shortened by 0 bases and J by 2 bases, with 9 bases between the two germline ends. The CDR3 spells CASSQDSGDTDTQYF. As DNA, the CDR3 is TGCGCCAGCAGCCAAGACTCGGGGGACACAGATACGCAGTATTTT.